This T cell receptor (beta chain) is drawn from a study of regulatory T cells in long-lasting Graves disease. Time point in this sample: newly diagnosed GD, antithyroid drugs for less than 3 months. From RNA extracted from PBMCs, the TCR library was made. The CDR3 sequence is 14 residues long. V was shortened by 7 bases and J by 5 bases, with 20 bases between the two germline ends. Germline lookup yields CDR1 GTSNPN and CDR2 SVGIG (reference sequence). This clonotype was detected a few times. Its antigen remains unidentified. Points from the study as a whole: Accuracy may have suffered from the small sample size.

Both iRepertoire HTBI primers and Arm-PCR of CDR3 regions were used to build the TCR beta libraries. From the multiplex PCR reads, TCRdb called clonotypes with MiXCR, one entry per CDR3 protein. The repertoire holds 250,000 to 400,000 distinct CDR3 sequences, with 18% as singletons. The TCR comes from a female donor with Graves disease. The source was peripheral blood mononuclear cells (PBMCs), collected at new diagnosis, from a patient treated with antithyroid drugs. V gene TRBV30 combines with J gene TRBJ2-5, with D possibly TRBD2 on 5 matching bases. CDR3 sequence: CASAASGRGETQYF. The CDR3 nucleotides are TGTGCCTCAGCGGCCTCAGGCCGAGGGGAGACCCAGTACTTC.